This T cell receptor beta chain was sequenced in a study of blood T cell repertoires in COVID-19. Sequencing was performed with immunoSEQ multiplex PCR; in TCRdb, only in-frame clones are kept and a portion is missing. The repertoire has some 80,000 clones, more than 75% of them found once; the top ten carry around 21%. The CDR3 spans 20 residues. Deletions cut 1 base from V and 0 bases from J, with 24 bases between. Germline CDR1 is SGHKS and CDR2 is YYEKEE (reference sequence). Sample: peripheral blood. The clonotype originates from a woman of 80 years or more with active or convalescent COVID-19. This chain links TRBV5-5 with TRBJ2-3; the D is unclear. CDR3 sequence reads: CASSLLPDSTLFTSTDTQYF. The CDR3 DNA follows: TGTGCCAGCAGCTTGTTGCCAGACTCTACCCTTTTTACTAGCACAGATACGCAGTATTTT. Full variable domain (rest looked up from reference TRBV5-5 and TRBJ2-3): DAGVTQSPTHLIKTRGQQVTLRCSPISGHKSVSWYQQVLGQGPQFIFQYYEKEERGRGNFPDRFSARQFPNYSSELNVNALLLGDSALYLCASSLLPDSTLFTSTDTQYFGPGTRLTVL.